This T cell receptor (beta chain) appears in the sequencing data of a study of blood T cell repertoires in COVID-19. As originally analysed: Nucleated cell number was recorded as an estimate derived from reference gene primer amplification. The protocol was immunoSEQ multiplex PCR, while the TCRdb copy is restricted to in-frame clones and leaves out a portion. The V and J calls and the clone size are those of that table, but D and trimming were determined from the DNA. Among around 270,000 clones listed, 70% to 90% were seen once. Cohort assignment relied on participant-reported clinical history. In Cohort 3, a recovered donor had either two negative PCRs, clearance, or symptom resolution. Germline values: CDR1 MNHEY, CDR2 SVGAGI. V shed 2 bases and J 0 bases; nucleotides not matched to a gene: 4. The CDR3 sequence is 15 residues long.

The chain carries TRBV6-5 and TRBJ2-7, with 7 bases that match TRBD2. This receptor was obtained from a woman aged 25-40 years who had recovered from COVID-19. Material for sequencing was PBMCs or T cells enriched from blood (not recorded which). In nucleotides, the CDR3 is TGTGCCAGCAGTTACGGGGGGGACCCCTCCTACGAGCAGTACTTC. Its protein is CASSYGGDPSYEQYF.